This note documents a single T cell receptor beta chain sequence. No antigen is known for it. No per-base quality is available; no much larger clone lies one base away. The entry originates in a study of CD8 T cells in Susac syndrome (dated by TCRdb to between 2018 and 2021). With respect to the entire study: The study used repertoire sequencing to test whether antigen drove CD8+ T cell activation and differentiation in Susac syndrome. CD8+ T cell repertoire clonality was compared between more than ten healthy donors, around 14 Susac syndrome patients and 15 multiple sclerosis patients. Summary of the overall study and its limitations: The number of individuals in the TCR sequencing and HLA analysis was recognized as being relatively small.

RNA was extracted using the RNeasy kit, and about 0.5 to 1 microgram was reverse transcribed with random hexamers. The immunoSEQ multiplex PCR assay, covering 54 Vbeta and 13 Jbeta segments, was used to amplify TCR beta CDR3 regions. PCR amplification bias was corrected by using a synthetic template baseline for primer optimization and computational correction. On the study's bioinformatics: Only productive sequences were kept, with reads annotated to V, D and J genes according to IMGT and analyzed in immunoSEQ Analyzer. Clonality was computed as one minus Shannon entropy normalized by log2 of the number of productive unique sequences. Public and private clones were assessed among the 100 most prevalent clones of each patient and control. Clones were defined as Susac-specific if absent from the healthy and MS cohorts, from around 1,000 published viral clones and from other ImmuneACCESS disease sequences. TCRdb redid the processing of the public reads, applying fastp at Q25 and MiXCR, and retained in-frame beta chains. Each entry merges the rows of one CDR3 protein and shows their most common DNA and genes. TCRdb's processing, not the authors' own work, is the source of the V and J calls. The sample table holds some 76,000 distinct CDR3 sequences, of which roughly nine tenths were seen once. The leading ten clones occupy about 0.52% of the sample.

Peripheral blood CD8+ and CD4+ T cells from healthy donors, Susac syndrome patients and multiple sclerosis patients were profiled using high-throughput TCR beta sequencing. Multiple sclerosis controls were treatment-naive patients with stable or active relapsing-remitting disease fulfilling revised McDonald criteria. Bulk CD8+ and CD4+ T cells were purified magnetically by negative isolation, whereas CD8+ TEMRA cells were enriched by FACS. Blood was collected in EDTA tubes and processed within 24 hours, with PBMCs isolated through density gradient centrifugation. PBMCs destined for TCR sequencing were cryopreserved in liquid nitrogen and later thawed in a 37 °C water bath. The sorted or isolated CD4+, CD8+ and CD8+ TEMRA cells reached a purity of at least 90%. As encoded in the germline V gene (reference sequence), CDR1 is LGHDT while CDR2 is YNNKEL. The CDR3 covers 15 residues, taking in both the cysteine and the phenylalanine. Only the CDR3 part of the read is kept: 45 bases, read in frame from the first base. V loses 11 bases at its end and J loses 0 bases; junction bases beyond the gene matches: 9.

This TCR derives from a human donor with multiple sclerosis. Sequencing input: CD8+ T cells from PBMCs. Recombination linked TRBV3-1 to TRBJ1-4, and 7 junctional nucleotides match TRBD1. The CDR3 has the sequence CASKTGVATNEKLFF. The sequence in DNA is TGTGCCTCCAAAACAGGGGTCGCAACTAATGAAAAACTGTTTTTT.